The 26 T cell receptor beta chains presented below share a single source sample, sequenced in a study of T cell repertoires in cytomegalovirus infection. In TCRdb, the reads were re-called with MiXCR into one record per CDR3 protein. The table lists 200,000 to 250,000 distinct CDR3 sequences, approximately 6.7% of them singletons. The specimen sequenced was PBMCs. These receptors all come from a human donor in good health (CMV status not recorded). Some clones in this sample may be carry-over from other donors' samples.

This clonotype was counted a few times. V is TRBV2 and J is TRBJ1-4, with TRBD1 identical over 8 bases. J lost 5 bases, V lost 3 bases, and 2 bases had no gene match. The CDR3 is 14 amino acids. Per germline, CDR1 SNHLY and CDR2 FYNNEI. CDR3 coding DNA: TGTGCCAGCAGTGAGGGACAGGCCAATGAAAAACTGTTTTTT. As protein: CASSEGQANEKLFF.

The chain uses TRBV12-3 or TRBV12-4 and TRBJ1-5, with D tentatively TRBD1 (6 bases). The CDR3 has 14 residues. V was cut by 6 bases and J by 0 bases, with 9 bases left in between. The CDR3 is CASRTGYSNQPQHF. The CDR3 nucleotides read TGTGCCAGCAGGACAGGTTATAGCAATCAGCCCCAGCATTTT.

This clonotype was seen ten or more times. The chain joins TRBV20-1 to TRBJ1-5; 9 bases match TRBD1. Looked up from germline, CDR1 is DFQATT and CDR2 is SNEGSKA (reference sequence). The ends lost 5 bases at V and 2 bases at J; junction bases unmatched: 4. The CDR3 is made up of 14 amino acids. The CDR3 is CSAWTGAGNQPQHF. The CDR3 coding sequence is TGCAGTGCTTGGACAGGGGCGGGCAATCAGCCCCAGCATTTT.

This clonotype was recorded many times. The J gene is TRBJ2-7, the V gene TRBV7-2; the D is unclear. This CDR3 contains 16 residues. V lost 5 bases to trimming and J lost 2 bases, with 19 bases between them. Looked up from germline, CDR1 is SGHTA and CDR2 is FQGNSA. The chain's CDR3 is CASSQKDVPTTYEQYF. Here the CDR3 DNA reads TGTGCCAGCAGCCAGAAGGACGTCCCTACTACCTACGAGCAGTACTTC.

J is TRBJ1-1 and V is TRBV2; D not resolved. CDR1 is SNHLY and CDR2 is FYNNEI in the germline V gene. V was shortened by 7 bases and J by 2 bases, with 11 bases between the two germline ends. This CDR3 has 13 residues. In nucleotides, the CDR3 is TGTGCCAGCACTACCCAAGTTAACACTGAAGCTTTCTTT. It encodes CASTTQVNTEAFF.

This clonotype was counted between two and nine times. V usage is TRBV20-1 and J usage is TRBJ2-1; TRBD2 agrees at 11 bases. CDR1 is DFQATT and CDR2 is SNEGSKA in the germline V gene (reference sequence). J gave up 10 bases and V 6 bases, and 14 bases lay outside the gene matches. The CDR3 loop spans 15 amino acids. The CDR3 DNA is TGCAGTGCAAAGAATAGCGGGGGGGCGGCAGGCGAGCAGTTCTTC. Translating it yields CSAKNSGGAAGEQFF.

This clonotype appeared many times. The chain uses TRBV6-8 and TRBJ2-7, with no clear D. V was pared by 0 bases and J by 3 bases, with 6 bases between. This CDR3 has 13 amino acids. Germline CDR1 is MNHGY and CDR2 is SAAAGT. The CDR3 is CASSYSSVYEQYF. The CDR3, as DNA: TGTGCCAGCAGTTACTCATCGGTCTACGAGCAGTACTTC.

This clonotype was recorded many times. V and J are TRBV6-1 and TRBJ2-5; TRBD2 agrees at 12 bases. After removal of 6 bases from V and 4 bases from J, the junction contained 12 bases not matched to a gene. This CDR3 comprises 17 residues. Per germline, CDR1 MNHNS and CDR2 SASEGT. The CDR3 protein is CASRLRIGLAGSETQYF. DNA of the CDR3: TGTGCCAGCAGGCTTCGAATTGGACTAGCGGGATCAGAGACCCAGTACTTC.

This clonotype occurred many times. The V and J genes are TRBV12-3 or TRBV12-4 and TRBJ2-2; either TRBD1 or TRBD2 may supply D (6 bases each). V lost 3 bases to trimming and J lost 4 bases, with 18 bases between them. The CDR3 has 17 amino acids. CDR3 protein: CASSLIGRGARTGELFF. The CDR3, as DNA: TGTGCCAGCAGTTTGATAGGAAGGGGGGCTCGCACCGGGGAGCTGTTTTTT.

This clonotype came up many times. The V call is TRBV19, the J call TRBJ2-3; 7 positions match TRBD1. Germline CDR1 and CDR2: LNHDA and SQIVND (reference sequence). There are 14 residues in the CDR3. V shed 4 bases and J 1 base; nucleotides not matched to a gene: 2. The CDR3 nucleotides are TGTGCCAGTAGTAATAGGGGGCGCACAGATACGCAGTATTTT. This encodes CASSNRGRTDTQYF.

V usage is TRBV20-1 and J usage is TRBJ1-1; maybe TRBD1 (5 bases). The germline gives CDR1 DFQATT, CDR2 SNEGSKA (reference sequence). The CDR3 runs to 11 residues. CDR3 nucleotides: TGCAGGGCAAGGGACCTCAACGAAGCTTTCTTT. This translates into CRARDLNEAFF.

This clonotype came up many times. The V call is TRBV30, the J call TRBJ2-3; 9 bases line up with TRBD2. The CDR3 is 13 residues long. The ends lost 6 bases at V and 2 bases at J; junction bases unmatched: 3. Germline CDR1 and CDR2: GTSNPN and SVGIG (reference sequence). CDR3 amino acids: CACSGGPTDTQYF. CDR3 sequence (DNA): TGTGCCTGCAGCGGGGGGCCCACAGATACGCAGTATTTT.

This clonotype has a handful of counts. The chain is built from TRBV10-3 and TRBJ2-7; D is perhaps TRBD1 (6 bases). Deletions cut 8 bases from V and 1 base from J, with 15 bases between. CDR3 length: 14 amino acids. Per the germline V gene, CDR1 is ENHRY and CDR2 is SYGVKD. This CDR3 is CAIGWDTESYEQYF. CDR3 in DNA: TGTGCCATCGGTTGGGACACGGAATCCTACGAGCAGTACTTC.

This clonotype was seen at least ten times. The chain has TRBV2 and TRBJ1-6; 8 positions match TRBD1. The ends lost 7 bases at V and 3 bases at J; junction bases unmatched: 5. CDR1 is SNHLY, CDR2 FYNNEI, per germline. The length of the CDR3 is 15 residues. Here the CDR3 DNA reads TGTGCCAGCATCGACAGGGGTGACTATAATTCACCCCTCCACTTT. Its translation: CASIDRGDYNSPLHF.

There are many counts of this clonotype. The rearrangement uses TRBV7-9 and TRBJ2-1; 8 bases line up with TRBD1. There are 15 residues in the CDR3. V was clipped by 4 bases and J by 4 bases; unmatched bases: 6. Germline V CDR1 and CDR2: SEHNR, FQNEAQ (reference sequence). The CDR3 DNA reads as TGTGCCAGCAGCTCACAGGGGGTCCTATACAATGAGCAGTTCTTC. It codes for CASSSQGVLYNEQFF.

There are many counts of this clonotype. CDR3 protein: CASSERRSSYNEQFF. For the CDR3, the DNA is TGCGCCAGCAGCGAAAGGCGGAGCTCCTACAATGAGCAGTTCTTC. The rearrangement uses TRBV5-1 and TRBJ2-1; no clear D gene. The germline V gene encodes CDR1 SGHRS and CDR2 YFSETQ. Trimming took 4 bases from V and 0 from J, leaving 11 bases between them. The CDR3 totals 15 residues.

This clonotype was detected many times. The chain has TRBV6-5 and TRBJ2-7; 7 nucleotides line up with TRBD1. Germline CDR1 MNHEY, CDR2 SVGAGI. The CDR3 loop spans 14 amino acids. V dropped 2 bases and J dropped 2; count of bases not matched to a gene: 3. CDR3 protein: CASSYGDRAYEQYF. CDR3 DNA: TGTGCCAGCAGTTACGGCGACAGGGCCTACGAGCAGTACTTC.

This clonotype was recorded many times. V is TRBV15 and J is TRBJ2-1; 9 positions match TRBD2. The V gene's germline CDR1 is LNHNV and CDR2 YYDKDF (reference sequence). With V trimmed by 3 bases and J by 3 bases, 12 bases remained unmatched. This CDR3 spans 18 amino acids. CDR3 residues: CATSRSVGAGGYYNEQFF. The CDR3 region has the DNA TGTGCCACCAGCAGGTCGGTAGGAGCGGGGGGATACTACAATGAGCAGTTCTTC.

This clonotype was recorded many times. This chain joins TRBV10-3 and TRBJ1-1; no firm D call. Trimming stripped 2 bases from V and 5 bases from J, with 9 bases between. The CDR3 has 13 residues. Germline V gene lookup returns CDR1 ENHRY and CDR2 SYGVKD. CDR3 sequence reads: CAISEPPPTEAFF. The CDR3 DNA is TGTGCCATCAGTGAGCCACCGCCGACTGAAGCTTTCTTT.

This clonotype was counted many times. The chain recombines TRBV24-1 with TRBJ2-2; TRBD1 aligns across 7 bases. Germline V CDR1 and CDR2: KGHDR, SFDVKD. Trimming removed 4 bases from V and 4 bases from J; junction bases left unmatched: 2. This CDR3 has 14 residues. The CDR3 DNA reads TGTGCCACCAGTGAAGGACAGGCCACCGGGGAGCTGTTTTTT. The encoded protein is CATSEGQATGELFF.

This clonotype was detected many times. V is TRBV3-1 and J is TRBJ2-6; the D gene is possibly TRBD2 (6 bases). The CDR3 runs to 20 residues. Germline V CDR1 and CDR2: LGHDT, YNNKEL (reference sequence). Trimming stripped 0 bases from V and 0 bases from J, with 18 bases between. CDR3 sequence reads: CASSQDLPGDMSSGANVLTF. CDR3 coding DNA: TGTGCCAGCAGCCAAGATTTGCCGGGGGATATGAGCTCTGGGGCCAACGTCCTGACTTTC.

This clonotype was counted a few times. The gene calls are TRBV29-1 and TRBJ2-1; TRBD2 matches at 8 bases. The length of the CDR3 is 14 residues. J gave up 3 bases and V 7 bases, and 8 bases lay outside the gene matches. Looked up from germline, CDR1 is SQVTM and CDR2 is ANQGSEA. In DNA form, the CDR3 reads TGCAGCGGGGCCGGGGGGGTCGGCTACAATGAGCAGTTCTTC. Translating it yields CSGAGGVGYNEQFF.

This clonotype has just a few counts. The V call is TRBV18, the J call TRBJ1-2; TRBD1 is a possible D gene (6 bases). The V end was cut by 3 bases, the J end by 4 bases, with 12 bases between. Germline V gene data show CDR1 as KGHSH and CDR2 as LQKENI. This CDR3 is 14 amino acids long. The CDR3 DNA sequence: TGTGCCAGCTCACCGTTCGGACAGTCCTATGGCTACACCTTC. Translating it yields CASSPFGQSYGYTF. The full variable domain, rest sourced from reference TRBV18 and TRBJ1-2, is NAGVMQNPRHLVRRRGQEARLRCSPMKGHSHVYWYRQLPEEGLKFMVYLQKENIIDESGMPKERFSAEFPKEGPSILRIQQVVRGDSAAYFCASSPFGQSYGYTFGSGTRLTVV.

This clonotype appeared many times. The chain uses TRBV19 and TRBJ1-6; 11 bases align to TRBD1. V lost 4 bases to trimming and J lost 7 bases; unmatched junction nucleotides: 0. This CDR3 has 14 residues. The V gene's germline CDR1 is LNHDA and CDR2 SQIVND (reference sequence). CDR3 bases: TGTGCCAGTAGTAGGGACAGGGGGAATTCACCCCTCCACTTT. This encodes CASSRDRGNSPLHF.

This clonotype was picked up a small number of times. This chain uses TRBV9 with TRBJ1-2, with D maybe TRBD1 (5 bases). Germline loops: CDR1 SGDLS, CDR2 YYNGEE. The ends were cut back, 2 bases at V and 4 bases at J, with 9 bases in the middle. The CDR3 totals 13 residues. The CDR3 protein is CASSVGAVYGYTF. CDR3 in DNA: TGTGCCAGCAGCGTCGGGGCAGTCTATGGCTACACCTTC.

There are a few counts of this clonotype. The rearrangement joins TRBV28 to TRBJ2-1, with a weak D call TRBD1 (5 bases). Germline V lookup: CDR1 MDHEN, CDR2 SYDVKM. The CDR3 is made up of 12 amino acids. V lost 3 bases and J lost 10, with 10 bases in between. The CDR3 DNA is TGTGCCAGCAGTTTTGGGGCCAGGGAGCAGTTCTTC. Protein sequence: CASSFGAREQFF.